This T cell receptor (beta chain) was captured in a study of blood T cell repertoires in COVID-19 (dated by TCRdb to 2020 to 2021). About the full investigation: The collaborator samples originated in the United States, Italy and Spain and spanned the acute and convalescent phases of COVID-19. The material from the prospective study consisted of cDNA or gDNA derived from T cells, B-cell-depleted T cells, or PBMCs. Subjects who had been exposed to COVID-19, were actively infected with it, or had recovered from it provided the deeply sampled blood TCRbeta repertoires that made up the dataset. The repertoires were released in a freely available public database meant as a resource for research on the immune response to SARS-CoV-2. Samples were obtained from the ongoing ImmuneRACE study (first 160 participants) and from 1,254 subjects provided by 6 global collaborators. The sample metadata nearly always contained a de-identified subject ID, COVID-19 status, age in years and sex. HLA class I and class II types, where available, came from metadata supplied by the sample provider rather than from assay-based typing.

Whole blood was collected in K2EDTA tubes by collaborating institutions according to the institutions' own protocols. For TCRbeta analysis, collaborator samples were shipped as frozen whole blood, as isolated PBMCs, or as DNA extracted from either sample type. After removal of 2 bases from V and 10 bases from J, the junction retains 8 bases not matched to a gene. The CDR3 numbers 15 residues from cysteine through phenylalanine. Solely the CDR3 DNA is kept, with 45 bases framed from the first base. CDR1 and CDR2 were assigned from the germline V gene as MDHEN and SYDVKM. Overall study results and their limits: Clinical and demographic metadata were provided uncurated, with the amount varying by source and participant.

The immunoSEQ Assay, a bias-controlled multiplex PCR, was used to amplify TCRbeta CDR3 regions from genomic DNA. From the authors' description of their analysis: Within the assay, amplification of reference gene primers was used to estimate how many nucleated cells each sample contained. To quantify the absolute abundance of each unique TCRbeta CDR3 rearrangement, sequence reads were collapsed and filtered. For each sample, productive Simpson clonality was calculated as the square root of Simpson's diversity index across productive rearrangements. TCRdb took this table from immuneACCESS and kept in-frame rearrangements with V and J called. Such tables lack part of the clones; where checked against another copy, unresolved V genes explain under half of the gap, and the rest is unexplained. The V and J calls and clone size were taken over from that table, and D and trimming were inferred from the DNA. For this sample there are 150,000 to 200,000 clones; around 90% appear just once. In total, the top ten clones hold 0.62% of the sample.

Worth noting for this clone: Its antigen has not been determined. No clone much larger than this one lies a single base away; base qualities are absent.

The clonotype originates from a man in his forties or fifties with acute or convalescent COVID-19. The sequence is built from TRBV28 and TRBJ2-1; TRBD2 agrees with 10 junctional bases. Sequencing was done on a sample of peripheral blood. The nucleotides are TGTGCCAGCAGTTTAGGTCTAGCGGGGGCGGGAGAGCAGTTCTTC. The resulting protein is CASSLGLAGAGEQFF.